This TCR beta chain is from a study of shared clonotypes between healthy human individuals. The length of the CDR3 is 12 residues. The V gene lost 2 bases and the J gene lost 4 bases, with 3 bases spanning the gap. CDR1 ENHRY and CDR2 SYGVKD come from the germline V gene. Cells designated naive CD8 were CD45RO-negative and were positively selected for CCR7, with terminally differentiated effector memory CD45RA+ cells excluded. Clones were read by immunoSEQ multiplex PCR, and TCRdb kept only the in-frame ones, dropping some. Of under 2,000,000 clones listed, about 95% were seen once; the top ten hold 0.9% to 1.5%.

The chain links TRBV10-3 to TRBJ2-1, with D hard to call. This sequence originates from a man between 18 and 35 years old in good health. Material for sequencing was naive CD8+ T cells sorted from blood. The CDR3 bases are TGTGCCATCAGTGAGGGATACAATGAGCAGTTCTTC. Its protein is CAISEGYNEQFF.